The text below deals with one TCR beta chain. It has no known antigen specificity. Nothing much larger sits one base from this clone, and base qualities are not available. The sample belongs to a study of blood T cell repertoires in COVID-19 (dated by TCRdb to 2019 to 2021). About the full investigation: Collaborator samples came from the United States, Italy and Spain and covered acute and convalescent phases of COVID-19. The prospective study material was composed of cDNA or gDNA derived from T cells, B-cell-depleted T cells, or PBMCs. Subjects who had been exposed to COVID-19, were actively infected with it, or had recovered from it provided the deeply sampled blood TCRbeta repertoires that made up the dataset. The repertoires were released in a freely available public database meant as a resource for research on the immune response to SARS-CoV-2. Samples were obtained from the ongoing ImmuneRACE study (first 160 participants) and from 1,000 to 1,500 subjects provided by 6 global collaborators. A de-identified subject ID, COVID-19 status, age in years and sex were almost always included in the sample metadata. Where HLA class I and class II types were available, the types were taken from metadata supplied by the sample provider, not from assay-based typing. The full study reports these points: Clinical and demographic metadata were provided uncurated, with the amount varying by source and participant.

V is trimmed back by 9 bases and J by 3 bases, and the junction contains 7 bases that no gene match accounts for. The CDR3 goes from the cysteine to the phenylalanine over 14 residues. Only the CDR3 portion is preserved as DNA: 42 bases, with reading frame beginning at the first base. From the germline V gene (reference sequence), CDR1 is LNHNV and CDR2 is YYDKDF. Each collaborating institution followed its own protocols to collect whole blood in K2EDTA tubes. Collaborator samples were shipped for TCRbeta analysis as frozen whole blood, isolated PBMCs, or DNA extracted from either sample type. TCRbeta CDR3 regions were amplified from genomic DNA by means of the immunoSEQ Assay, a bias-controlled multiplex PCR. As for how the authors treated the data: The number of nucleated cells in each sample was estimated from the amplification of reference gene primers within the assay. Sequence reads were collapsed and filtered to measure the absolute abundance of every unique TCRbeta CDR3 rearrangement. For each sample, productive Simpson clonality was calculated as the square root of Simpson's diversity index across productive rearrangements. This is the immuneACCESS table as TCRdb keeps it, with only in-frame sequences that have V and J called. A part of the clones is gone; compared with another copy, unresolved V genes explain less than half, and the rest is unexplained. From that table come the V and J calls and clone size; the DNA was used to work out D and trimming. For this sample there are 150,000 to 200,000 clones; about 91% appear just once. The top ten clones comprise approximately 1.4% of the sample.

This TCR derives from a woman between 45 and 65 years old with acute or convalescent COVID-19. The chain couples TRBV15 to TRBJ1-2, with 10 central nucleotides matching TRBD1. Sequenced material: peripheral blood. The CDR3 region has the sequence CATAPGQGYYGYTF. The DNA reads as follows: TGTGCCACTGCTCCGGGACAGGGGTACTATGGCTACACCTTC.